This entry lists 23 T cell receptor beta chains sequenced from one sample in a study of T cell changes during pregnancy in multiple sclerosis. Profiling relied on immunoSEQ multiplex PCR, and the TCRdb table lists in-frame clones only, not all of them. Here the sample spans about 26,000 clones, about 88% being singletons. Material: CD8+ T cells from peripheral blood mononuclear cells, obtained in the second trimester of pregnancy. The receptors stem from a female donor with multiple sclerosis, enrolled in a pregnancy study.

The chain is built from TRBV6-1 and TRBJ2-7; 7 bases line up with TRBD1. This CDR3 is built from 13 residues. The germline gives CDR1 MNHNS, CDR2 SASEGT. The junction had 2 bases not matched to a gene; V was cut back by 4 bases and J by 2 bases. Written as DNA, the CDR3 is TGTGCCAGCAGTGTCGACAGGGCCTACGAGCAGTACTTC. Its translation: CASSVDRAYEQYF.

The chain recombines TRBV28 with TRBJ2-2; D is possibly TRBD2 (6 bases). Between the trimmed V and J ends, which lost 3 bases and 4 bases, there was a span of 18 bases. The CDR3 contains 17 residues. Germline V CDR1 and CDR2: MDHEN, SYDVKM. CDR3 amino acids: CASSFQTGLDLTGELFF. The CDR3 region has the DNA TGTGCCAGCAGTTTCCAAACGGGACTGGACCTCACCGGGGAGCTGTTTTTT.

The V and J genes are TRBV6-5 and TRBJ2-5; no reliable D call. Trimming removed 6 bases at V and 0 bases at J, with 8 bases between. The germline V gene encodes CDR1 MNHEY and CDR2 SVGAGI. The CDR3 sequence is 13 residues long. The CDR3 protein is CASSSGYQETQYF. Written as DNA, the CDR3 is TGTGCCAGCAGCTCAGGTTACCAAGAGACCCAGTACTTC.

The V gene is TRBV5-1, the J gene TRBJ1-2; 7 nucleotides match TRBD1. The CDR3 consists of 14 residues. Germline values: CDR1 SGHRS, CDR2 YFSETQ. The trim removed 4 bases at V and 3 bases at J, leaving 6 bases unmatched. The CDR3 is CASSGSRGDYGYTF. CDR3 DNA sequence: TGCGCCAGCAGCGGTTCCAGGGGGGACTATGGCTACACCTTC.

Ten or more counts support this clone. The gene calls are TRBV15 and TRBJ2-6, with TRBD1 as a possible D gene (5 bases). V was clipped by 3 bases and J by 0 bases, with 6 bases between them. This CDR3 has 15 residues. Germline CDR1 LNHNV, CDR2 YYDKDF (reference sequence). Here the CDR3 reads CATSRDNSGANVLTF. For the CDR3, the DNA is TGTGCCACCAGCAGGGACAACTCTGGGGCCAACGTCCTGACTTTC.

This chain uses TRBV28 with TRBJ2-5; 10 bases map to TRBD2. With V trimmed by 2 bases and J by 3 bases, 3 bases remained unmatched. CDR1 is MDHEN, CDR2 SYDVKM, per germline. CDR3 length: 15 residues. CDR3 bases: TGTGCCAGCAGTTTAGCTAGCGGGAGAGAAGAGACCCAGTACTTC. Its protein is CASSLASGREETQYF.

The rearrangement links TRBV5-6 to TRBJ2-1; tentative D call: TRBD2 (5 bases). CDR3 length: 12 residues. Germline assignment: CDR1 SGHDT and CDR2 YYEEEE. Between the trimmed V and J ends, which lost 3 bases and 9 bases, there was a span of 10 bases. As DNA, the CDR3 is TGTGCCAGCAGCTGGATAGAGGGTGAGCAGTTCTTC. Translating gives CASSWIEGEQFF.

This chain links TRBV15 with TRBJ2-5; 7 bases align to TRBD2. The V segment lost 1 base and the J segment 1 base; nucleotides outside the gene matches: 9. Looked up from germline, CDR1 is LNHNV and CDR2 is YYDKDF (reference sequence). The CDR3 totals 17 residues. CDR3 sequence (DNA): TGTGCCACCAGCAGAGTGGGGGGGACTAAGATCCAAGAGACCCAGTACTTC. Its translation is CATSRVGGTKIQETQYF.

This clone was counted a single time. J is TRBJ1-1 and V is TRBV6-5, with 7 bases fitting TRBD1. This CDR3 is 15 amino acids long. Germline V lookup: CDR1 MNHEY, CDR2 SVGAGI. The V and J ends lost 4 bases and 1 base, in that order; junction bases with no gene match: 6. The CDR3 DNA follows: TGTGCCAGCAGTTGGTTTGCAGGGGGGAACACTGAAGCTTTCTTT. Encoded protein: CASSWFAGGNTEAFF.

The chain joins TRBV9 to TRBJ2-1; perhaps TRBD2 as D (6 bases). Germline V gene lookup returns CDR1 SGDLS and CDR2 YYNGEE. The germline V and J ends were trimmed by 0 bases and 7 bases, with 14 bases remaining between them. The CDR3 runs to 15 residues. CDR3 in amino acids: CASSVDGSWVNEQFF. CDR3 bases: TGTGCCAGCAGCGTAGACGGGAGTTGGGTTAATGAGCAGTTCTTC.

The J gene is TRBJ2-7, the V gene TRBV2, with D perhaps matching TRBD1 (6 bases). There are 13 residues in the CDR3. V was pared by 7 bases and J by 3 bases, with 13 bases between. Looked up from germline, CDR1 is SNHLY and CDR2 is FYNNEI. CDR3 amino acids: CASTVADSYEQYF. The CDR3 region has the DNA TGTGCCAGCACTGTGGCGGACAGCTACGAGCAGTACTTC. Complete variable domain (other parts from reference TRBV2 and TRBJ2-7): EPEVTQTPSHQVTQMGQEVILRCVPISNHLYFYWYRQILGQKVEFLVSFYNNEISEKSEIFDDQFSVERPDGSNFTLKIRSTKLEDSAMYFCASTVADSYEQYFGPGTRLTVT.

The CDR3 loop is CASTTGEAVDEQFF. CDR3 sequence (DNA): TGTGCCAGCACGACAGGGGAGGCGGTCGATGAGCAGTTCTTC. The chain combines TRBV19 with TRBJ2-1; 8 bases match TRBD1. This CDR3 contains 14 residues. Looked up from germline, CDR1 is LNHDA and CDR2 is SQIVND (reference sequence). The V and J ends lost 9 bases and 8 bases, in that order; junction bases with no gene match: 12.

This rearrangement joins TRBV27 to TRBJ2-2; D call uncertain. V lost 1 base, J lost 2 bases, and 8 bases lay in between. The CDR3 runs to 15 residues. CDR1 and CDR2 from the germline V gene are MNHEY and SMNVEV (reference sequence). The CDR3 here is CASSLWAGNTGELFF. For the CDR3, the DNA is TGTGCCAGCAGTTTATGGGCCGGAAACACCGGGGAGCTGTTTTTT.

The rearrangement uses TRBV11-2 and TRBJ2-2, with no clear D. The CDR3 runs 11 residues. Trimming took 5 bases from V and 6 from J, leaving 4 bases between them. In germline, CDR1 is SGHAT, CDR2 FQNNGV. The CDR3 is CASSPPGELFF. CDR3 in DNA: TGTGCCAGCAGCCCTCCCGGGGAGCTGTTTTTT.

The chain joins TRBV19 to TRBJ1-5; 8 nucleotides align to TRBD1. CDR1 is LNHDA, CDR2 SQIVND, per germline (reference sequence). The V segment lost 0 bases and the J segment 1 base; nucleotides outside the gene matches: 14. The CDR3 consists of 20 residues. The CDR3 loop is CASSIDGPLAGGWSNQPQHF. In DNA, the CDR3 is TGTGCCAGTAGTATAGATGGTCCGCTCGCAGGGGGCTGGAGCAATCAGCCCCAGCATTTT.

J is TRBJ2-3 and V is TRBV27; 9 bases line up with TRBD2. Trimming cost V 7 bases and J 3 bases; bases outside gene matches: 5. The germline V gene has CDR1 MNHEY and CDR2 SMNVEV (reference sequence). The CDR3 totals 14 residues. CDR3: CASIHSGSTDTQYF. DNA of the CDR3: TGTGCCAGCATCCATAGCGGGAGTACAGATACGCAGTATTTT.

The V and J genes are TRBV5-1 and TRBJ2-3; TRBD2 matches at 13 bases. This CDR3 has 18 residues. Germline V gives CDR1 SGHRS, CDR2 YFSETQ. V gave up 4 bases and J gave up 7 bases; unmatched junction bases: 15. The CDR3 DNA reads as TGCGCCAGCAGCCCTGGAGGACTAGCGGGAGCTCGTGGGAATACGCAGTATTTT. Amino acid sequence: CASSPGGLAGARGNTQYF.

The chain has TRBV6-6 and TRBJ2-3, with a possible D match to TRBD2 (6 bases). V was cut by 11 bases and J by 3 bases, with 18 bases left in between. This CDR3 spans 14 amino acids. CDR1 MNHNY and CDR2 SVGAGI come from the germline V gene (reference sequence). This chain's CDR3 is CAALGGYGTDTQYF. The CDR3 bases are TGTGCCGCCCTCGGGGGATACGGGACAGATACGCAGTATTTT.

This clone was recorded only once. This rearrangement joins TRBV6-5 to TRBJ2-5, with 8 positions matching TRBD1. The germline gives CDR1 MNHEY, CDR2 SVGAGI. The length of the CDR3 is 14 residues. V was pared by 6 bases and J by 3 bases, with 6 bases of the junction left unmatched. CDR3 residues: CASSLQGAEETQYF. The CDR3 DNA reads TGTGCCAGCAGCCTCCAGGGGGCGGAAGAGACCCAGTACTTC.

The chain employs TRBV7-8 and TRBJ1-5, with D unclear. The CDR3 contains 12 residues. V lost 4 bases, J lost 9 bases, and 10 bases lay in between. Germline-derived CDR1 and CDR2 are SGHVS and FQNEAQ. The CDR3 DNA reads as TGTGCCAGCAGCTCAACAGCAGGGCCCCAGCATTTT. Encoded protein: CASSSTAGPQHF.

The chain uses TRBV20-1 and TRBJ2-7, with a possible D match to TRBD2 (6 bases). The CDR3 runs 11 residues. Germline lookup yields CDR1 DFQATT and CDR2 SNEGSKA (reference sequence). Trimming pared 6 bases from V and 6 bases from J, leaving 12 bases between. The CDR3 protein is CSARLVAEQYF. CDR3 sequence (DNA): TGCAGTGCCCGACTAGTAGCCGAGCAGTACTTC.

J is TRBJ2-3 and V is TRBV6-1; 8 nucleotides line up with TRBD1. J was trimmed by 0 bases and V by 3 bases; bases with no gene match: 14. In germline, CDR1 is MNHNS, CDR2 SASEGT. CDR3 size: 19 residues. The CDR3 spells CASSDPNSGTGTSTDTQYF. The DNA for the CDR3 is TGTGCCAGCAGTGACCCAAACTCCGGGACAGGAACTAGCACAGATACGCAGTATTTT.

J is TRBJ2-1 and V is TRBV11-2; 11 bases match TRBD2. J was trimmed by 0 bases and V by 2 bases; bases with no gene match: 9. The length of the CDR3 is 19 residues. The germline gives CDR1 SGHAT, CDR2 FQNNGV. DNA for the CDR3: TGTGCCAGCAGCTTATCCGGGACTAGCGGTCGCAGCTCCTACAATGAGCAGTTCTTC. The encoded protein is CASSLSGTSGRSSYNEQFF.